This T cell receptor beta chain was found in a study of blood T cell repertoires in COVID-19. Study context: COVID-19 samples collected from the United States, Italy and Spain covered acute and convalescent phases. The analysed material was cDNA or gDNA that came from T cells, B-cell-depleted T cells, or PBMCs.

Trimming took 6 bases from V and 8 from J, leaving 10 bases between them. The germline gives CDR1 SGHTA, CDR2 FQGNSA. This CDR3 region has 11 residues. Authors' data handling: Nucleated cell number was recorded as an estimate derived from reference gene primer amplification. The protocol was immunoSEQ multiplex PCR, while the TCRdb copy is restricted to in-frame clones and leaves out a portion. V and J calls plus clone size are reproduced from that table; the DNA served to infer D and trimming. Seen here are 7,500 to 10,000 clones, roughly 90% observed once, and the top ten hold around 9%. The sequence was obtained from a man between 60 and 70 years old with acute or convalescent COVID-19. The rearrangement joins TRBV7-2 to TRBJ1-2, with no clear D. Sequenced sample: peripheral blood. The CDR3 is CASSRGRGYTF. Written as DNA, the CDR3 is TGTGCCAGCAGTCGCGGGAGAGGCTACACCTTC.